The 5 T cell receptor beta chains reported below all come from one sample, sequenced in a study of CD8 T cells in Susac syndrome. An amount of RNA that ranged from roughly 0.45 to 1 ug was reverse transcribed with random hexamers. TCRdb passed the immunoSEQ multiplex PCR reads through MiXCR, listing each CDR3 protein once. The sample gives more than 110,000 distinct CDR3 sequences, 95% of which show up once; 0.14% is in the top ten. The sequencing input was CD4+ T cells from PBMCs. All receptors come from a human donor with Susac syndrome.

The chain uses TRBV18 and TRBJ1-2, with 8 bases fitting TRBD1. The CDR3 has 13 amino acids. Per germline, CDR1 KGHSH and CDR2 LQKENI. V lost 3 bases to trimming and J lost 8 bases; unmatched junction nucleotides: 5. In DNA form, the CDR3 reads TGTGCCAGCTCACCGACGGACAGGGACGGCTACACCTTC. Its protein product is CASSPTDRDGYTF.

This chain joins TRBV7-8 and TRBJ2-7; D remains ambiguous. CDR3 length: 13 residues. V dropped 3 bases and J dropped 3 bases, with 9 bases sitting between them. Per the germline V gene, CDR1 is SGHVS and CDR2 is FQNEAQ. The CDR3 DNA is TGTGCCAGCAGCTTTCGTCAGAACTACGAGCAGTACTTC. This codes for CASSFRQNYEQYF.

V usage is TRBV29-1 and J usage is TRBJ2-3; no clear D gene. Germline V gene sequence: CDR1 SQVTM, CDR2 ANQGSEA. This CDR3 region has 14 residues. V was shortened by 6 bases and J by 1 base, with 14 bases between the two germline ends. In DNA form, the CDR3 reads TGCAGCGTGAGGCAGGAAAGGGGCACAGATACGCAGTATTTT. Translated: CSVRQERGTDTQYF.

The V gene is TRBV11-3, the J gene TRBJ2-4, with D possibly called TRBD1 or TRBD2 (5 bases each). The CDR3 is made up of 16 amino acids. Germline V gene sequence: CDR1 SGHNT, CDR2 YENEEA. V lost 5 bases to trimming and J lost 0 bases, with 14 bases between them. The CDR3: CASSLEGTVAKNIQYF. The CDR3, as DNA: TGTGCCAGCAGCCTCGAAGGGACGGTAGCCAAAAACATTCAGTACTTC.

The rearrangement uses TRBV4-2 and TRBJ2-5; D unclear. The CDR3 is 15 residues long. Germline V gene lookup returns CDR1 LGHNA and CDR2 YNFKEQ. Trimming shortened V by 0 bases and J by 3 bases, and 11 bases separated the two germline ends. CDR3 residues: CASSQDMTPEETQYF. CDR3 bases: TGTGCCAGCAGCCAAGATATGACTCCCGAAGAGACCCAGTACTTC.